These T cell receptor beta chains were read from a single sample in a study of T cell repertoires in cytomegalovirus infection. TCRdb re-derived calls from the reads in MiXCR, one entry per CDR3 protein. Among about 300,000 distinct CDR3 sequences listed, about 9.1% were seen once. Sequences were obtained from PBMCs. The receptor set was obtained from a human donor in good health (CMV status not recorded). Some clones in this sample may be carry-over from other donors' samples. Both conserved end residues are part of each CDR3. The order of the fields is J gene, V gene, D gene, clone size, CDR3 DNA, CDR3 protein. The D gene is left open where the match is weak. Where a row states a size, it is once, few, many or the class of an expanded clone; other rows omit it.

J: TRBJ2-2; V: TRBV11-2; D: -; size: many; DNA: TGTGCCAGCACCCCCCGAGGAGGGATCACCGGGGAGCTGTTTTTT; CDR3: CASTPRGGITGELFF
J: TRBJ2-1; V: TRBV5-1; D: -; size: many; DNA: TGCGCCAGCAGCTTAACCCGCTGGAGCTCAGGCCCCTACAATGAGCAGTTCTTC; CDR3: CASSLTRWSSGPYNEQFF
J: TRBJ2-1; V: TRBV6-4; D: -; size: many; DNA: TGTGCCAGCATCGGGGACAATGAGCAGTTCTTC; CDR3: CASIGDNEQFF
J: TRBJ2-7; V: TRBV11-3; D: -; size: many; DNA: TGTGCCAGCAGCTTAGATTTCGGGACCGGTCGGCACGAGCAGTACTTC; CDR3: CASSLDFGTGRHEQYF
J: TRBJ2-7; V: TRBV6-2/TRBV6-3; D: TRBD2; size: many; DNA: TGTGCCAGCAGTTACCGGGGGGACGGGGGCGAGCAGTACTTC; CDR3: CASSYRGDGGEQYF
J: TRBJ2-7; V: TRBV20-1; D: TRBD1; size: many; DNA: TGCAGTTCGCGACGGGACAGAGGAAACGAGCAGTACTTC; CDR3: CSSRRDRGNEQYF
J: TRBJ1-1; V: TRBV10-3; D: -; size: many; DNA: TGTGCCATCAGTGAGTCGGAGGGGCCTGAAGCTTTCTTT; CDR3: CAISESEGPEAFF
J: TRBJ2-1; V: TRBV4-3; D: TRBD2; size: many; DNA: TGCGCCAGCAGCCAAGATAAAGCTAGCGGATACAATGAGCAGTTCTTC; CDR3: CASSQDKASGYNEQFF
J: TRBJ2-1; V: TRBV28; D: TRBD1; size: few; DNA: TGTGCCAGCAGTTCCGGGACAGGGGGCGCGGCATTCTACAATGAGCAGTTCTTC; CDR3: CASSSGTGGAAFYNEQFF
J: TRBJ1-2; V: TRBV7-9; D: -; size: many; DNA: TGTGCCAGCAGCTTAAACAGGGAGGGCGGCTACACCTTC; CDR3: CASSLNREGGYTF
J: TRBJ1-1; V: TRBV6-5; D: -; size: few; DNA: TGTGCCAGCAGTGGGGGTGCTTTTCCTTTCTTT; CDR3: CASSGGAFPFF
J: TRBJ2-2; V: TRBV5-1; D: TRBD2; size: -; DNA: TGCGCCAGCCTCGGGAGAAGCGGGGGGGCTGACACCGGGGAGCTGTTTTTT; CDR3: CASLGRSGGADTGELFF
J: TRBJ2-5; V: TRBV12-3/TRBV12-4; D: -; size: many; DNA: TGTGCCAGCAGTCCCCGCGACGGACAGTCCAGCTACTTC; CDR3: CASSPRDGQSSYF
J: TRBJ1-6; V: TRBV28; D: -; size: many; DNA: TGTGCCAGCAGTTCCCCGGGCGGGAGATATAATTCACCCCTCCACTTT; CDR3: CASSSPGGRYNSPLHF
J: TRBJ1-1; V: TRBV5-4; D: -; size: many; DNA: TGTGCCAGCAGCTTGTTGAGGGGATCGGGGACTGAAGCTTTCTTT; CDR3: CASSLLRGSGTEAFF
J: TRBJ2-7; V: TRBV5-4; D: TRBD1; size: few; DNA: TGTGCCAGCAGCTTGGAGGGGGCGAAAGGCGAGCAGTACTTC; CDR3: CASSLEGAKGEQYF
J: TRBJ2-3; V: TRBV20-1; D: TRBD1; size: many; DNA: TGCAGTGCTCGGACAGGGGCCAGGGCAGATACGCAGTATTTT; CDR3: CSARTGARADTQYF
J: TRBJ2-2; V: TRBV7-2; D: -; size: many; DNA: TGTGCCAGCAGCTTAAAAAGTCTCACCGGGGAGCTGTTTTTT; CDR3: CASSLKSLTGELFF
J: TRBJ1-5; V: TRBV6-1; D: TRBD1; size: many; DNA: TGTGCCAGCAGGGCCGGGACAGGAGGAAATCAGCCCCAGCATTTT; CDR3: CASRAGTGGNQPQHF